The subject of this entry is one TCR beta chain. Its specificity is not known. This CDR3 has 13 residues. V gave up 3 bases and J gave up 4 bases, with 13 bases separating them. Germline-derived CDR1 and CDR2 are DFQATT and SNEGSKA (reference sequence). Preparation of the TCRbeta library used unique molecular identifiers. TCRdb re-called the PCR reads with MiXCR, one entry per CDR3 protein. The repertoire has 800,000 to 1,000,000 distinct CDR3 sequences, about 29% of them found once; the top ten carry more than 25%. The record originates from a study of T-cell reconstitution after alpha-beta-depleted transplantation in children. Study-wide points: Recipient T cells and thymic progenitors that survived gave rise to the high TCRbeta diversity observed at day 60 in some patients.

The sequencing here drew on PBMCs, mostly from graft donor cells, taken 360 days after TCRalphabeta/CD19-depleted stem cell transplant. This chain joins TRBV20-1 and TRBJ2-7; TRBD2 is a possible D gene (7 bases). The receptor comes from a boy under two years old who had a stem cell transplant for SCID, so the T cells may come from the graft donor. CDR3 nucleotide sequence: TGCAGTGCTAGCGGGGGGCGTAGATACGAGCAGTACTTC. It is translated as CSASGGRRYEQYF.